A selection of T cell receptor beta chains follows, all from one sample in a study of blood T cell repertoires in COVID-19. Using immunoSEQ multiplex PCR, the repertoire was profiled, and TCRdb retains in-frame clones only, with some absent. The data hold nearly 300,000 clones, with 85% to 90% observed a single time. Sequencing was carried out using PBMCs or T cells enriched from blood (not recorded which). The receptors derive from a woman between 45 and 60 years old who had been exposed to COVID-19. The CDR3 runs from the conserved cysteine through the conserved F or W. Each record gives: V gene, D gene, J gene, clone size, CDR3 protein, CDR3 DNA. D genes are given only for firm matches. Clone size is shown for a subset of rows, as once, few, many or a class of expanded clone.

TRBV28	-	TRBJ1-6	-	CASSVISSPLHF	TGTGCCAGCAGTGTTATAAGCTCACCCCTCCACTTT
TRBV2	TRBD1	TRBJ1-6	once	CASSEIYRGGNSPLHF	TGTGCCAGCAGTGAGATATACAGGGGTGGCAATTCACCCCTCCACTTT
TRBV28	TRBD1	TRBJ1-2	-	CASRSGQGNYGYTF	TGTGCCAGCAGATCTGGACAGGGTAACTATGGCTACACCTTC
TRBV27	TRBD2	TRBJ2-7	-	CASSLGLAGRVSEQYF	TGTGCCAGCAGTCTGGGACTAGCGGGGCGTGTGAGCGAGCAGTACTTC
TRBV5-4	-	TRBJ1-2	-	CASSWGRENGYTF	TGTGCCAGCAGCTGGGGTAGGGAGAATGGCTACACCTTC
TRBV28	-	TRBJ1-1	-	CASRTPGNTEAFF	TGTGCCAGCCGAACCCCAGGGAACACTGAAGCTTTCTTT
TRBV4-2	TRBD1	TRBJ1-2	few	CASSQPDRGDGYTF	TGTGCCAGCAGCCAACCTGACAGGGGCGACGGCTACACCTTC
TRBV19	-	TRBJ2-3	-	CASSTGDRTQYF	TGTGCCAGTAGTACAGGAGACAGGACGCAGTATTTT
TRBV11-2	-	TRBJ2-1	once	CASSLEVVNEQFF	TGTGCCAGCAGCTTAGAAGTAGTTAATGAGCAGTTCTTC
TRBV11-2	-	TRBJ1-4	-	CASSPSFGEKLFF	TGTGCCAGCAGCCCTTCCTTCGGTGAAAAACTGTTTTTT
TRBV10-2	TRBD1	TRBJ1-2	-	CASKRTGEGGYTF	TGCGCCAGTAAAAGGACAGGGGAGGGTGGCTACACCTTC
TRBV7-2	TRBD2	TRBJ2-2	once	CASSLGLLAGSPGELFF	TGTGCCAGCAGCTTAGGACTGCTAGCGGGTTCCCCCGGGGAGCTGTTTTTT
TRBV19	TRBD2	TRBJ2-3	-	CASSPILRTSGGLDTQYF	TGTGCCAGTAGTCCGATTCTTCGGACTAGCGGGGGATTGGATACGCAGTATTTT